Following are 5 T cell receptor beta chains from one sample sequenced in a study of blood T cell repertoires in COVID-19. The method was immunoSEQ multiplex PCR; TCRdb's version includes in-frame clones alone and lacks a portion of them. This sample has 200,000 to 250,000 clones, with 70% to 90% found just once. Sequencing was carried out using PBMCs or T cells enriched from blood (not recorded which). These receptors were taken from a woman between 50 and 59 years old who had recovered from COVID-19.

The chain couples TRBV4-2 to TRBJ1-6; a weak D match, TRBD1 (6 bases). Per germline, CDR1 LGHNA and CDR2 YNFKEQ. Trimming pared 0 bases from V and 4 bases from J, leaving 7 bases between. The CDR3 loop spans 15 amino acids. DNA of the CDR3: TGTGCCAGCAGCCAAGAACAGGGTTATAATTCACCCCTCCACTTT. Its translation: CASSQEQGYNSPLHF.

The CDR3 reads CASSLGAGQLSSYNSPLHF. The CDR3 DNA reads as TGTGCCAGCAGCTTGGGTGCGGGACAGTTAAGCTCCTATAATTCACCCCTCCACTTT. This rearrangement joins TRBV5-6 to TRBJ1-6, with 7 bases aligning to TRBD1. Looked up from germline, CDR1 is SGHDT and CDR2 is YYEEEE. The CDR3 is 19 amino acids. V was pared by 0 bases and J by 0 bases, with 9 bases of the junction left unmatched.

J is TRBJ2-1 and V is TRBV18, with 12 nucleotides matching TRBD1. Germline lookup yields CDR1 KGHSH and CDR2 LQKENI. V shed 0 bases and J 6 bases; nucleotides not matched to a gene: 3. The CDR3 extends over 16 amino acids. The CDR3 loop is CASSPPGTGGSNEQFF. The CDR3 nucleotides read TGTGCCAGCTCACCACCGGGGACAGGGGGCTCCAATGAGCAGTTCTTC.

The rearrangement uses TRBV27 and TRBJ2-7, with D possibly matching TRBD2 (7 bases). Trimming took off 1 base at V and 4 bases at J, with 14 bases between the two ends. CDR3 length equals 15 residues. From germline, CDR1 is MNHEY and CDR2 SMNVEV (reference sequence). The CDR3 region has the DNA TGTGCCAGCAGTTTATACGCCGGGGGGCCTTACGAGCAGTACTTC. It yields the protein CASSLYAGGPYEQYF.

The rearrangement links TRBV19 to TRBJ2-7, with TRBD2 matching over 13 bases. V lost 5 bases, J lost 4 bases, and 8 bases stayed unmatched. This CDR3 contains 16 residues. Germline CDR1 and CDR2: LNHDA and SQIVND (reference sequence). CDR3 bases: TGTGCCAGTAGTGCCGTACGGACTAGCGGGAGTTACGAGCAGTACTTC. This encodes CASSAVRTSGSYEQYF.